This TCR beta chain originates from a study of T cell responses to AZD1222 COVID-19 vaccine. Findings of the study overall: Within unmutated variant regions lay the reported targets of nearly half of spike-specific TCRs.

Points on this clone: Antigen specificity is unknown.

Produced via immunoSEQ multiplex PCR; TCRdb's table is partial and in-frame only. The table has roughly 100,000 clones, roughly 87% seen once. The receptor was derived from an adult who received the AZD1222 COVID-19 vaccine. Sequencing was performed on peripheral blood, taken 28 days after the second AZD1222 dose.

Written as DNA, the CDR3 is TGCGCCAGCAGCCTCTACCCAACTAGGGGCTTGGGGGAGACCCAGTACTTC. Its protein product is CASSLYPTRGLGETQYF. J is TRBJ2-5 and V is TRBV4-1, with D perhaps assigned TRBD1 or TRBD2 (5 bases each). CDR1 and CDR2 (germline): MGHRA, YSYEKL. V shed 4 bases and J shed 5 bases, with 23 bases lying between them. The CDR3 consists of 17 residues.